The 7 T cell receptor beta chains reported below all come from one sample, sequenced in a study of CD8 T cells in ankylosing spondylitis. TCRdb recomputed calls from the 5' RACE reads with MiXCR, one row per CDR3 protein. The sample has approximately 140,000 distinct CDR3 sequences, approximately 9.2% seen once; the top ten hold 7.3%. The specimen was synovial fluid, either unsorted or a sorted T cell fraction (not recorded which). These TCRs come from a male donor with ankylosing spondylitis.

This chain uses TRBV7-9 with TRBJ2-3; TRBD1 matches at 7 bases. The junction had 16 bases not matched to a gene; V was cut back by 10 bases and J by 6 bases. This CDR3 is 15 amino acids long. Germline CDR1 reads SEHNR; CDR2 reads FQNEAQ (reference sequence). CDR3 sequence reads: CAISTRDSPGDTQYF. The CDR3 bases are TGTGCCATCTCGACCAGGGACAGTCCGGGGGATACGCAGTATTTT.

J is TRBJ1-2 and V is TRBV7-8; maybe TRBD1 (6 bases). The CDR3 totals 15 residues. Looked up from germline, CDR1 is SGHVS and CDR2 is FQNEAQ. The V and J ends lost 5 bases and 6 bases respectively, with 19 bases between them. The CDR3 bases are TGTGCCAGCAGCCAGTCCTTCGGGGACAAAAATGGCTACACCTTC. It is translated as CASSQSFGDKNGYTF.

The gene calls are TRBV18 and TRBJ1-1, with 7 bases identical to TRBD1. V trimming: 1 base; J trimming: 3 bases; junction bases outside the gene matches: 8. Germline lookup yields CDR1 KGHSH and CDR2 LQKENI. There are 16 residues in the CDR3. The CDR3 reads CASSPRQGPTDTEAFF. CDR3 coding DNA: TGTGCCAGCTCACCACGACAGGGTCCAACGGACACTGAAGCTTTCTTT.

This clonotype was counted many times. Here the CDR3 DNA reads TGTGCCAGCAGTGAAATACGACAGGGGGGAGATGGCTACACCTTC. Translation: CASSEIRQGGDGYTF. The chain has TRBV2 and TRBJ1-2; 9 bases fit TRBD1. CDR1 is SNHLY and CDR2 is FYNNEI in the germline V gene. The junction had 7 bases not matched to a gene; V was cut back by 2 bases and J by 6 bases. CDR3 length: 15 amino acids.

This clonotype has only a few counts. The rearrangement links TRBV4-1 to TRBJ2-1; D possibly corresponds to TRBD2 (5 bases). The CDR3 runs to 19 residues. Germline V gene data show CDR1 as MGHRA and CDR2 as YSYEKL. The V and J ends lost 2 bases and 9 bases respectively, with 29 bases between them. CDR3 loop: CASSQSSLLRVTTSSEQFF. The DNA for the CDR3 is TGCGCCAGCAGCCAATCCTCCCTTTTGAGGGTCACTACAAGTAGTGAGCAGTTCTTC.

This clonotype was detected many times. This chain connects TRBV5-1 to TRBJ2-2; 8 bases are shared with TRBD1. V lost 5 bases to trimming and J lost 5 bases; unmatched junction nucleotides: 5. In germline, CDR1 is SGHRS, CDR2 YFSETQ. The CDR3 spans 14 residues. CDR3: CASRDRESTGELFF. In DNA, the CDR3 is TGCGCCAGCAGGGACAGGGAGTCGACCGGGGAGCTGTTTTTT.

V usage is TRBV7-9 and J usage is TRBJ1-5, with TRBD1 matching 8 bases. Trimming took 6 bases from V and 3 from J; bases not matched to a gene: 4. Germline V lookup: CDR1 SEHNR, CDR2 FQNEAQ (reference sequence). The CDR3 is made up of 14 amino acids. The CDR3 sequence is CASSPTGDNQPQHF. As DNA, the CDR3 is TGTGCCAGCAGTCCGACAGGGGACAATCAGCCCCAGCATTTT.